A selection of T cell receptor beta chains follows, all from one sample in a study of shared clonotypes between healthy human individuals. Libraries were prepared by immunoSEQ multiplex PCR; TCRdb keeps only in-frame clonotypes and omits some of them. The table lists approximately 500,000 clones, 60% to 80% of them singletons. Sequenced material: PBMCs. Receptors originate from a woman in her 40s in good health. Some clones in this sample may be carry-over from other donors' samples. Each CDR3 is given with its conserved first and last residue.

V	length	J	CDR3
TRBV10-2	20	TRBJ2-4	CASSARFGQGPTLAKNIQYF
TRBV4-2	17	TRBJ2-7	CASSQEIGGAISYEQYF
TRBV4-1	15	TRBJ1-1	CASSPRPPGNTEAFF
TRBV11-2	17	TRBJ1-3	CASSSPRQGMGGNTIYF
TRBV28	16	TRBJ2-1	CASSLLTSGRAYEQFF
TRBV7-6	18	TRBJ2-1	CASSLASRSGGSYNEQFF
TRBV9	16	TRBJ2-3	CASSVLTGAGTDTQYF
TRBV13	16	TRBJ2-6	CASSPLGSSGANVLTF
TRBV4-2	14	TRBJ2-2	CASSQDRETGELFF
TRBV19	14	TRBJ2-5	CASSPQTGLETQYF
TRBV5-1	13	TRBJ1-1	CASRPGQGVEAFF
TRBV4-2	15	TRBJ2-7	CASSQELAGSYEQYF
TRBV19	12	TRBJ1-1	CASSMLGARAFF
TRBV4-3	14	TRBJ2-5	CASSQDRGAETQYF
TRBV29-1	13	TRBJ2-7	CSVAWTSEAEQYF
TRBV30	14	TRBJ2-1	CAGLRQGSYNEQFF
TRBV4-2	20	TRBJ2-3	CASSQDQIFLAGGGADTQYF
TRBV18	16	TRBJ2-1	CASSPFWRVSYNEQFF
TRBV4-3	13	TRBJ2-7	CASSYRESPNLHF
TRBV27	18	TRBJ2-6	CASSFIAGQNSGANVLTF
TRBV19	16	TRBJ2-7	CASSEGGGKTAYEQYF
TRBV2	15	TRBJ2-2	CASSVAGGITGELFF
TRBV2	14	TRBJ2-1	CASSESSGLNEQFF
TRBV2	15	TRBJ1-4	CASRSNSYGYEKLFF
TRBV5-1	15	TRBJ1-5	CASSLQGLGNQPQHF
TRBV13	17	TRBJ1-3	CASSQRQGKYSGNTIYF
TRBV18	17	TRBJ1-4	CASSPLGGQGALGKLFF
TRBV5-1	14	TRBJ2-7	CASSPGLAEGRQYF
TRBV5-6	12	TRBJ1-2	CASSSDRGGYTF
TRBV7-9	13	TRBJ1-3	CASDRGAGNTIYF
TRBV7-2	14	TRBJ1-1	CASSFDRLLSEAFF
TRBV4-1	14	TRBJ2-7	CASSPPAGSYEQYF
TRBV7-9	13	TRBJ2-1	CASSRTGWDEQFF
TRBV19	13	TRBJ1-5	CASRDSHNQPQHF
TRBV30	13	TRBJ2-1	CASRTGTYNEQFF
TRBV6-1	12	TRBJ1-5	CASSGWGQPQHF
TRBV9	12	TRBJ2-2	CASSVGSGELFF
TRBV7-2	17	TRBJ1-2	CASSLGVGQAANYGYTF
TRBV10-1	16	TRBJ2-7	CASSDRRGQASYEQYF
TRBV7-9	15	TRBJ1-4	CASSFASTSAEKLFF
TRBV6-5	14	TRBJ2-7	CASKEVDTSREQYF
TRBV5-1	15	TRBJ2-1	CASSLRGGLYNEQFF
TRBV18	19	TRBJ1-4	CASSPETLQGIATNEKLFF
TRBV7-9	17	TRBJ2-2	CASSLGAGLADTGELFF
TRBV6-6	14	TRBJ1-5	CASRDTGEGQPQHF
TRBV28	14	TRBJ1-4	CASSTGTGLGKLFF
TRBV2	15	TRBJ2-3	CASSDRTRGSDTQYF
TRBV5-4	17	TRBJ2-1	CASSSGGDYPLGNEQFF
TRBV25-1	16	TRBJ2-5	CASSEATSGRQETQYF
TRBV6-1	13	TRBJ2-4	CASSETALNIQYF
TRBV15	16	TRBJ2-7	CATSRFGLAGLNEQYF
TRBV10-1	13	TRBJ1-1	CAIGDTPNTEAFF